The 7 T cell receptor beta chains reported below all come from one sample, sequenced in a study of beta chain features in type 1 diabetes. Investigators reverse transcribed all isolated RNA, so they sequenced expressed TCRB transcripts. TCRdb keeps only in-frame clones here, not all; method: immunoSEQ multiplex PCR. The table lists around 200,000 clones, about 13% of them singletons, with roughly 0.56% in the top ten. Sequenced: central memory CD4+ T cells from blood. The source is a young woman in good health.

CDR3 residues: CATRGGGETQYF. As DNA, the CDR3 is TGTGCCACCAGGGGGGGAGGTGAGACCCAGTACTTC. The chain couples TRBV15 to TRBJ2-5; D might be TRBD2 (6 bases). V dropped 6 bases and J dropped 5 bases, with 10 bases sitting between them. The CDR3 consists of 12 residues. The V gene's germline CDR1 is LNHNV and CDR2 YYDKDF (reference sequence).

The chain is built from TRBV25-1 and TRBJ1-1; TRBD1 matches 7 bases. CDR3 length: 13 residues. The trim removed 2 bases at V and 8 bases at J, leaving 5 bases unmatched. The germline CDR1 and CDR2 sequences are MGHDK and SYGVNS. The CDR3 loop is CASSESPGGEAFF. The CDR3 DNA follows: TGTGCCAGCAGTGAAAGCCCAGGGGGGGAAGCTTTCTTT. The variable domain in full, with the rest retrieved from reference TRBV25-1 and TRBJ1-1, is EADIYQTPRYLVIGTGKKITLECSQTMGHDKMYWYQQDPGMELHLIHYSYGVNSTEKGDLSSESTVSRIRTEHFPLTLESARPSHTSQYLCASSESPGGEAFFGQGTRLTVV.

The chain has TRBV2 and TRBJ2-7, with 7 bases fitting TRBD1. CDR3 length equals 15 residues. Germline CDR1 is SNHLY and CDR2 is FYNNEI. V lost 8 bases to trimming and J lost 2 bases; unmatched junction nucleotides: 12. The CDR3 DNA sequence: TGTGCCAGCGGGAACGGGGCAGGGGGTACCTACGAGCAGTACTTC. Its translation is CASGNGAGGTYEQYF.

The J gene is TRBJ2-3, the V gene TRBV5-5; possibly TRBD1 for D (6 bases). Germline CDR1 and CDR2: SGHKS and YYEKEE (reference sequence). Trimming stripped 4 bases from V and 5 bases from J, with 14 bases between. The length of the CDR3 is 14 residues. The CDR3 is CASSNTGSRDTQYF. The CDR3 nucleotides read TGTGCCAGCAGCAATACAGGGTCACGAGATACGCAGTATTTT.

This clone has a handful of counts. CDR3 coding DNA: TGCAGCGTTGAGTCTACTAATCTAGCCAAAAACATTCAGTACTTC. It yields the protein CSVESTNLAKNIQYF. V gene TRBV29-1 combines with J gene TRBJ2-4; D uncertain. The CDR3 runs to 15 residues. Germline CDR1 SQVTM, CDR2 ANQGSEA. The V end lost 3 bases, the J end lost 0 bases, and 12 bases lay between the germline ends.

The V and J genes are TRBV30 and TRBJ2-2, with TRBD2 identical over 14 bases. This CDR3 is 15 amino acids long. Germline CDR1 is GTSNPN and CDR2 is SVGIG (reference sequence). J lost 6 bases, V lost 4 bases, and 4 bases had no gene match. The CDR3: CAWKPGLAGAGELFF. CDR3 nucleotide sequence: TGTGCCTGGAAACCGGGACTAGCGGGAGCCGGGGAGCTGTTTTTT.

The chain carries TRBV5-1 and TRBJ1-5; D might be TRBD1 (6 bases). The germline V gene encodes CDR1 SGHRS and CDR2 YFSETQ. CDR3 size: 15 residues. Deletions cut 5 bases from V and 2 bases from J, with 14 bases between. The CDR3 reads CASRPTGIGNQPQHF. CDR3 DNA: TGCGCCAGCAGACCCACAGGGATCGGCAATCAGCCCCAGCATTTT.